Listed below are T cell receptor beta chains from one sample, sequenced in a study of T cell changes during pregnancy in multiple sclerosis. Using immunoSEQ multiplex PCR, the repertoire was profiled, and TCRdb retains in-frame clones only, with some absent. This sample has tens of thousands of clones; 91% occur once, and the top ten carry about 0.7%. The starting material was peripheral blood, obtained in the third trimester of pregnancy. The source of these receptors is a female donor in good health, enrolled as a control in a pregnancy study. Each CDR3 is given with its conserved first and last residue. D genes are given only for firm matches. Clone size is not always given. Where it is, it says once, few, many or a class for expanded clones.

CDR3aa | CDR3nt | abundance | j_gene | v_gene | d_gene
CASNRLAESYNEQFF | TGTGCCAGCAACCGGCTAGCGGAAAGCTACAATGAGCAGTTCTTC | few | TRBJ2-1 | TRBV9 | TRBD2
CASSDGTGGLRHYGYTF | TGTGCCAGCAGTGACGGGACAGGGGGCCTTAGACACTATGGCTACACCTTC | NA | TRBJ1-2 | TRBV6-4 | TRBD1
CASRGTGGQPQHF | TGTGCCAGCAGAGGGACAGGGGGACAGCCCCAGCATTTT | NA | TRBJ1-5 | TRBV25-1 | TRBD1
CASSSGLGGRASSGANVLTF | TGTGCCAGCAGCTCCGGCCTTGGGGGCAGGGCGAGCTCTGGGGCCAACGTCCTGACTTTC | NA | TRBJ2-6 | TRBV5-4 | NA
CASSQAGGPYEQYF | TGTGCCAGCAGCCAGGCGGGAGGGCCCTACGAGCAGTACTTC | NA | TRBJ2-7 | TRBV14 | TRBD2
CASSLEGLPGANVLTF | TGTGCCAGCAGCTTAGAGGGACTCCCTGGGGCCAACGTCCTGACTTTC | NA | TRBJ2-6 | TRBV7-9 | NA
CAWLAGSSYNEQFF | TGTGCCTGGCTCGCAGGTAGCTCCTACAATGAGCAGTTCTTC | NA | TRBJ2-1 | TRBV30 | NA
CASSQVRLGGGGELFF | TGCGCCAGCAGCCAAGTTCGCCTCGGGGGTGGGGGGGAGCTGTTTTTT | NA | TRBJ2-2 | TRBV4-1 | NA
CASSTSGSAQPQHF | TGTGCCAGTAGTACTTCAGGGTCGGCTCAGCCCCAGCATTTT | NA | TRBJ1-5 | TRBV19 | NA
CASSPPGVRREKLFF | TGTGCCAGTAGTCCGCCCGGCGTAAGGAGGGAAAAACTGTTTTTT | NA | TRBJ1-4 | TRBV19 | NA
CASRTGAGEKLFF | TGTGCCAGTAGAACAGGGGCCGGGGAAAAACTGTTTTTT | NA | TRBJ1-4 | TRBV19 | TRBD1
CAGGTDSFTEQYF | TGTGCCGGGGGGACTGACTCTTTTACGGAGCAGTACTTC | NA | TRBJ2-7 | TRBV2 | NA
CASSQSYGQGARETQYF | TGTGCCAGCAGCCAAAGTTATGGGCAGGGGGCAAGGGAGACCCAGTACTTC | NA | TRBJ2-5 | TRBV11-2 | TRBD1
CASRTSGLAGGRGTDTQYF | TGCGCCAGCAGGACTTCGGGACTAGCGGGGGGACGCGGGACAGATACGCAGTATTTT | NA | TRBJ2-3 | TRBV5-1 | TRBD2
CASSVDRDGYGYTF | TGTGCCAGCAGCGTAGACAGGGATGGCTATGGCTACACCTTC | NA | TRBJ1-2 | TRBV9 | NA
CASSSRFAVGTDTQYF | TGTGCCAGCAGCTCCCGTTTCGCGGTTGGCACAGATACGCAGTATTTT | NA | TRBJ2-3 | TRBV7-2 | NA
CASSLERGGRLFF | TGCGCCAGCAGCTTGGAGCGCGGGGGTCGACTGTTTTTT | NA | TRBJ1-4 | TRBV5-1 | NA
CATSNPGSAPSPLHF | TGTGCCACCAGCAACCCGGGTTCTGCTCCTTCACCCCTCCACTTT | NA | TRBJ1-6 | TRBV15 | NA
CAIWLSGSSYEQYF | TGTGCCATCTGGCTTAGCGGTAGCTCCTACGAGCAGTACTTC | NA | TRBJ2-7 | TRBV6-1 | NA
CASSLGRGSSGANVLTF | TGTGCCAGCAGCTTGGGCAGGGGTAGCTCTGGGGCCAACGTCCTGACTTTC | NA | TRBJ2-6 | TRBV7-9 | NA
CAISESQEGYTF | TGTGCCATCAGTGAGTCACAGGAGGGCTACACCTTC | NA | TRBJ1-2 | TRBV10-3 | NA
CASTRDRGTYNEQFF | TGTGCCAGCACCCGGGACAGGGGAACCTACAATGAGCAGTTCTTC | once | TRBJ2-1 | TRBV6-5 | TRBD1
CASSPTGYSYNEQFF | TGTGCCAGTAGCCCGACAGGGTACTCCTACAATGAGCAGTTCTTC | NA | TRBJ2-1 | TRBV19 | TRBD1
CASSAISSQETQYF | TGTGCCAGCAGCGCGATTAGCAGCCAAGAGACCCAGTACTTC | NA | TRBJ2-5 | TRBV7-2 | NA
CASSPRDRLDSPLHF | TGCGCCAGCAGCCCCCGGGACAGACTCGATTCACCCCTCCACTTT | NA | TRBJ1-6 | TRBV5-1 | TRBD1
CASSQGQGAGEQYF | TGCGCCAGCAGCCAGGGACAGGGGGCGGGCGAGCAGTACTTC | NA | TRBJ2-7 | TRBV5-1 | TRBD1
CASSYQLNTEAFF | TGTGCCAGCAGCTACCAGTTGAACACTGAAGCTTTCTTT | NA | TRBJ1-1 | TRBV7-9 | NA
CASTKAGAYEQYF | TGCGCCAGCACCAAGGCAGGGGCCTACGAGCAGTACTTC | NA | TRBJ2-7 | TRBV5-1 | NA
CASSQQAAGNTIYF | TGTGCCAGTAGTCAACAGGCGGCCGGAAACACCATATATTTT | NA | TRBJ1-3 | TRBV19 | NA
CASLTPGGRETQYF | TGTGCCAGCCTTACGCCAGGGGGCCGAGAGACCCAGTACTTC | NA | TRBJ2-5 | TRBV28 | TRBD1
CASSARGRAGELFF | TGTGCCAGCAGTGCCCGGGGGAGGGCCGGGGAGCTGTTTTTT | NA | TRBJ2-2 | TRBV25-1 | TRBD2
CASSNTGSTNEKLFF | TGTGCCAGCAGTAATACAGGGTCAACTAATGAAAAACTGTTTTTT | once | TRBJ1-4 | TRBV6-1 | NA
CASSSPGTSPYEQYF | TGCGCCAGCAGCTCACCGGGGACTAGTCCTTACGAGCAGTACTTC | NA | TRBJ2-7 | TRBV5-1 | TRBD2
CASSDTRGGSYNEQFF | TGTGCCAGCAGCGATACCCGGGGGGGATCCTACAATGAGCAGTTCTTC | NA | TRBJ2-1 | TRBV9 | TRBD2
CATPRGANVLTF | TGTGCCACCCCGCGGGGGGCCAACGTCCTGACTTTC | NA | TRBJ2-6 | TRBV9 | NA
CASSLEAAGGLYGYTF | TGTGCCAGCAGCTTGGAGGCGGCAGGGGGGTTATATGGCTACACCTTC | NA | TRBJ1-2 | TRBV5-6 | TRBD1
CASSLDGITSGANEQFF | TGTGCCAGCAGTTTAGATGGTATAACTAGCGGGGCGAATGAGCAGTTCTTC | NA | TRBJ2-1 | TRBV27 | TRBD2
CASSSYRTGEETQYF | TGTGCCAGCAGTTCTTACCGGACAGGGGAAGAGACCCAGTACTTC | NA | TRBJ2-5 | TRBV27 | TRBD1
CASSQMTGVQPQHF | TGCGCCAGCAGCCAGATGACAGGGGTCCAGCCCCAGCATTTT | once | TRBJ1-5 | TRBV4-3 | TRBD1
CSASTGGYTF | TGCAGTGCTAGTACGGGGGGCTACACCTTC | NA | TRBJ1-2 | TRBV20-1 | NA
CASVRDTINTGELFF | TGTGCCAGCGTTCGGGACACCATAAACACCGGGGAGCTGTTTTTT | NA | TRBJ2-2 | TRBV6-1 | NA
CASSGTGLAGRSRTYEQYF | TGTGCCAGCAGCGGTACGGGACTAGCGGGACGTAGCAGAACCTACGAGCAGTACTTC | NA | TRBJ2-7 | TRBV7-2 | TRBD2
CASSPPGRDTEAFF | TGTGCCAGCTCACCCCCAGGTCGTGACACTGAAGCTTTCTTT | NA | TRBJ1-1 | TRBV18 | NA
CASSMETGTGYGYTF | TGTGCCAGTAGTATGGAGACCGGGACAGGCTATGGCTACACCTTC | NA | TRBJ1-2 | TRBV19 | TRBD1
CSVEAGPEGYTF | TGCAGCGTTGAGGCGGGCCCCGAAGGCTACACCTTC | NA | TRBJ1-2 | TRBV29-1 | NA
CASSYDREYEQYF | TGTGCCAGCAGTTACGACAGGGAATACGAGCAGTACTTC | once | TRBJ2-7 | TRBV6-5 | TRBD1
CASRTDRTNEKLFF | TGTGCCAGTAGGACCGACAGAACTAATGAAAAACTGTTTTTT | NA | TRBJ1-4 | TRBV19 | NA
CASGALSGANVLTF | TGTGCCAGTGGGGCTCTTTCTGGGGCCAACGTCCTGACTTTC | NA | TRBJ2-6 | TRBV19 | NA
CASSLPGLAANNEQFF | TGCGCCAGCAGCTTGCCGGGACTAGCGGCCAACAATGAGCAGTTCTTC | NA | TRBJ2-1 | TRBV5-1 | TRBD2
CAISERQVYGYTF | TGTGCCATCAGTGAGAGACAGGTCTATGGCTACACCTTC | NA | TRBJ1-2 | TRBV10-3 | NA
CAISDLLTSGWDRTQYF | TGTGCCATCAGTGACCTCCTGACTAGCGGGTGGGATCGTACGCAGTATTTT | NA | TRBJ2-3 | TRBV10-3 | TRBD2
CASSLPRGKAFF | TGTGCCAGCAGTCTACCTCGGGGTAAAGCTTTCTTT | NA | TRBJ1-1 | TRBV6-6 | NA
CASSQEMGGGGRDEQFF | TGTGCCAGCAGCCAAGAAATGGGTGGGGGCGGTCGGGATGAGCAGTTCTTC | NA | TRBJ2-1 | TRBV4-2 | NA
CASRPGSAGANVLTF | TGTGCCAGTAGGCCTGGGAGCGCTGGGGCCAACGTCCTGACTTTC | once | TRBJ2-6 | TRBV19 | NA
CASSLVGRDNEQYF | TGTGCCAGCAGCTTGGTTGGGAGGGACAACGAGCAGTACTTC | NA | TRBJ2-7 | TRBV5-4 | NA